This T cell receptor beta chain was identified during a study of cytomegalovirus exposure and HLA in healthy donors. V gave up 3 bases and J gave up 4 bases, with 6 bases separating them. The length of the CDR3 is 13 residues. Germline V gene sequence: CDR1 MNHNY, CDR2 SVGAGI (reference sequence). Of note for this clone: Additional DNA sequences in this sample encode the identical CDR3.

This cohort consisted of healthy bone marrow donors. A multiplex PCR was run with 60 Vbeta primers and 13 Jbeta primers. Libraries were prepared by immunoSEQ multiplex PCR; TCRdb keeps only in-frame clonotypes and omits some of them. The data contain roughly 120,000 clones, around 77% of them singletons. What was sequenced was PBMCs. This sequence joins TRBV6-6 and TRBJ2-2; no reliable D call. This receptor was obtained from a man aged 18-30 years in good health and CMV-seropositive. As DNA, the CDR3 is TGTGCCAGCAGTTATACGGGCACCGGGGAGCTGTTTTTT. This translates into CASSYTGTGELFF.